This T cell receptor beta chain was observed in a study of shared clonotypes between healthy human individuals. Germline V gene lookup returns CDR1 SGHVS and CDR2 FQNEAQ. The CDR3 totals 17 residues. This clone has only one observation. The antigen remains undetermined. At one boundary the junction diverges from the germline segment, which might be a read error. Distinct nucleotide sequences in the sample also encode this CDR3. Donors were healthy HIV-negative adults without recently reported acute infections or vaccinations. For each subset, genomic DNA was distributed in equal portions over several immunoSEQ plates. TCRdb's table, derived via immunoSEQ multiplex PCR, lists solely in-frame clones and lacks some. The profile shows about half a million clones, approximately 78% of them singletons. General observations from the study: It was the few donors that limited the genetic and exposure-history diversity represented.

V usage is TRBV7-8 and J usage is TRBJ2-7; TRBD2 agrees at 7 bases. Specimen: PBMCs. This TCR was sampled from a woman between 35 and 50 years old in good health. Some clones in this sample may be carry-over from other donors' samples. CDR3 amino acids: CASSSRVGGSSSYEQYF. CDR3 bases: TGTGCCAGCAGCTCTAGAGTCGGCGGGAGCTCGTCCTACGAGCAATACTTC.